The table lists the clone carrying this T cell receptor beta chain with many counts. Antigen unknown. Researchers made TCR cDNA using 5'RACE template switching, and this step added a universal primer site and UMIs. TCRdb re-analysed the 5' RACE reads in MiXCR, keeping a single row per CDR3 protein. The repertoire has approximately 160,000 distinct CDR3 sequences, 7% to 10% of them found once; the top ten carry roughly a third. Germline CDR1 is SGHTA and CDR2 is FQGNSA. The CDR3 runs to 16 residues. V was pared by 2 bases and J by 2 bases, with 13 bases between. These data belong to a study of T cells after yellow fever vaccination. Study-wide results and limits: The secondary response was weaker, and its peak arrived faster, on day 5 versus 15.

The clonotype comes from a man younger than 35 who received the YFV17D yellow fever vaccine. The sequenced sample was CD8+ T cells sorted from PBMCs, obtained 45 days after the yellow fever booster vaccination. The chain employs TRBV7-2 and TRBJ2-1; D may be TRBD1 (6 bases). CDR3 sequence (DNA): TGTGCCAGCAGCTTATTGCTAGGGGGTCCCTACAATGAGCAGTTCTTC. Encoded protein: CASSLLLGGPYNEQFF.